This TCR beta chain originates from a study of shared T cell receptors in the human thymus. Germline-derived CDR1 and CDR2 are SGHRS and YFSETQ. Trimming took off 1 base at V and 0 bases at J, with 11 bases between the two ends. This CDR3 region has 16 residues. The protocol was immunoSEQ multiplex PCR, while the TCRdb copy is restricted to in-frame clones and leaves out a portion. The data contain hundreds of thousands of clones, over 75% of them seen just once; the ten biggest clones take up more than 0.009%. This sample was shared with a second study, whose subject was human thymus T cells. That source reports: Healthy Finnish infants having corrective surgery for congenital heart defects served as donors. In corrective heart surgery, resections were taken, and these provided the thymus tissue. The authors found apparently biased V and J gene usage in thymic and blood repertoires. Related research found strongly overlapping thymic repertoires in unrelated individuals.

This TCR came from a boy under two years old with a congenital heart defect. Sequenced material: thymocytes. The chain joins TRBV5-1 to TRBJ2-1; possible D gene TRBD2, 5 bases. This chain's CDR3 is CASSLRRASSYNEQFF. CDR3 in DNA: TGCGCCAGCAGCTTGCGGCGGGCGAGCTCCTACAATGAGCAGTTCTTC.